This record covers a single TCR beta chain. Its antigen is as yet unknown. The table came from immunoSEQ multiplex PCR; TCRdb's copy has only in-frame clones and leaves some out. Here the sample spans about 33,000 clones, about 75% being singletons. This record belongs to a study of a mutant IDH1 vaccine in newly diagnosed glioma. Study as a whole: Either 4-6 weeks after radiotherapy alone or alongside temozolomide, vaccination was begun. The study held visit V12 at week 35 and visit V13 at week 47.

V lost 5 bases and J lost 3; bases outside the gene matches: 3. The CDR3 has 13 amino acids. Germline loops: CDR1 SGHKS, CDR2 YYEKEE (reference sequence). Noted time point: week 47, end of study. Vaccine doses each comprised 300 ug of mutant IDH1 20-mer peptide, with topical imiquimod. This sequence joins TRBV5-5 and TRBJ1-2; 8 bases map to TRBD1. Source: PBMCs, taken from a glioma patient whose treatment included an IDH1 peptide vaccine. This sequence was found in a man aged 35 to 55 with glioma. This CDR3 reads CASSQQGDYGYTF. The CDR3 DNA follows: TGTGCCAGCAGTCAACAGGGGGACTATGGCTACACCTTC.